The clone carrying this T cell receptor beta chain showed up many times. Its antigen is as yet unknown. This specimen belongs to a study of response to subunit inactivated influenza vaccine. Findings and caveats of the study: The study's authors posited that every seasonal influenza vaccination enlists few new T cells.

Trimming removed 2 bases from V and 2 bases from J, with 17 bases in between. Germline CDR1 MNHEY, CDR2 SVGEGT. This CDR3 is 17 amino acids long. From the RT-PCR reads, TCRdb called clonotypes with MiXCR, one entry per CDR3 protein. The data show fewer than 600,000 distinct CDR3 sequences, with around 7.7% seen just once and 13% held by the top ten. The chain is built from TRBV6-2 or TRBV6-3 and TRBJ2-3; tentative D call: TRBD2 (6 bases). The origin of this receptor is a man between 50 and 69 years old who received an inactivated influenza vaccine. The sample consisted of PBMCs from blood, taken less than 30 months after vaccination. The CDR3 bases are TGTGCCAGCAGTTACCCAGCTAGATGGGAGGTCACAGATACGCAGTATTTT. This translates into CASSYPARWEVTDTQYF.